The 30 T cell receptor beta chains listed next were all sequenced from one sample in a study of CXCR3-negative and CXCR3-positive naive CD8 T cells. Each TRB cDNA library was prepared by 5' RACE (with UMI labels). TCRdb reprocessed the 5' RACE reads, with one entry per CDR3 protein and no DNA. In total, the table holds 50,000 to 55,000 distinct CDR3 sequences. Sequenced sample: naive CXCR3- CD8+ T cells from blood. As for subset: CD45RO-CCR7+CD27+CD95- naive CD8+ T cells lacking CXCR3 (TNR3-). The receptors derive from a human donor in good health. Some clones in this sample may be carry-over from other donors' samples.

The chain combines TRBV15 with TRBJ2-3. Germline assignment: CDR1 LNHNV and CDR2 YYDKDF (reference sequence). This CDR3 region has 14 residues. This chain's CDR3 is CATSRRISTDTQYF.

The chain uses TRBV7-9 and TRBJ2-1; lacking DNA, the TRBD2 call made by TCRdb goes unchecked. The CDR3 contains 17 residues. Germline CDR1 SEHNR, CDR2 FQNEAQ (reference sequence). CDR3 protein: CASNTGLAGDSYNEQFF.

The chain carries TRBV29-1 and TRBJ1-2; TCRdb picks TRBD1, but there is no DNA to check that call. CDR3 size: 16 residues. CDR1 and CDR2 from the germline V gene are SQVTM and ANQGSEA. The CDR3 spells CSATLVNVQRGYGYTF.

The rearrangement links TRBV6-5 to TRBJ1-2; TCRdb's D call of TRBD1 is untestable without DNA. The CDR3 is 14 residues long. Looked up from germline, CDR1 is MNHEY and CDR2 is SVGAGI. CDR3 region: CASSYGFQGAGYTF.

The V and J genes are TRBV28 and TRBJ2-4. CDR1 is MDHEN, CDR2 SYDVKM, per germline. CDR3 length equals 14 residues. CDR3 loop: CASSTGLAKNIQYF.

CDR3 amino acids: CASSSITPGGAGANVLTF. V is TRBV28 and J is TRBJ2-6; no DNA is available, so the TRBD1 call from TCRdb remains unchecked. The CDR3 is 18 amino acids. From germline, CDR1 is MDHEN and CDR2 SYDVKM. The full variable domain, rest sourced from reference TRBV28 and TRBJ2-6, is DVKVTQSSRYLVKRTGEKVFLECVQDMDHENMFWYRQDPGLGLRLIYFSYDVKMKEKGDIPEGYSVSREKKERFSLILESASTNQTSMYLCASSSITPGGAGANVLTFGAGSRLTVL.

The gene calls are TRBV5-1 and TRBJ2-7; the TRBD2 assignment by TCRdb is unverifiable without DNA. The CDR3 runs to 15 residues. CDR1 and CDR2 (germline): SGHRS, YFSETQ. The CDR3 protein is CASSLPGTSPYEQYF.

This chain uses TRBV20-1 with TRBJ2-1; absent DNA, TCRdb's TRBD2 call cannot be checked. Per the germline V gene, CDR1 is DFQATT and CDR2 is SNEGSKA (reference sequence). The CDR3 consists of 14 residues. The CDR3 region is CSARPPTRDYEQFF.

The chain recombines TRBV4-1 with TRBJ1-6. Germline CDR1 and CDR2: MGHRA and YSYEKL. The CDR3 is 14 residues long. The CDR3 protein is CASSQSQANSPLHF.

This rearrangement joins TRBV7-9 to TRBJ2-1; without DNA, the TCRdb call of TRBD1 cannot be checked. The CDR3 spans 14 residues. The germline CDR1 and CDR2 sequences are SEHNR and FQNEAQ (reference sequence). CDR3 region: CASSPVPGDNEQFF.

This chain uses TRBV5-6 with TRBJ2-2. The CDR3 has 12 residues. Germline values: CDR1 SGHDT, CDR2 YYEEEE. The CDR3 loop reads CASSFHTGELFF.

This rearrangement joins TRBV29-1 to TRBJ2-2. Germline values: CDR1 SQVTM, CDR2 ANQGSEA. The CDR3 has 14 amino acids. Here the CDR3 reads CSVGARRNTGELFF.

This chain uses TRBV21-1 with TRBJ2-7; as DNA is missing, the TRBD2 call by TCRdb cannot be tested. TRBV21-1 constitutes a pseudogene. The CDR3 has 16 residues. CDR3 region: CASKPDSGGFSYEQYF.

The chain links TRBV12-3 or TRBV12-4 to TRBJ2-7; TCRdb selects TRBD2, and the lack of DNA leaves this call unchecked. CDR3 length: 13 residues. CDR3 amino acids: CASMGLSSYEQYF.

The V gene is TRBV4-2, the J gene TRBJ1-2. Germline lookup yields CDR1 LGHNA and CDR2 YNFKEQ. CDR3 length equals 15 residues. The CDR3 region is CASSRDSESNYGYTF.

J is TRBJ2-1 and V is TRBV29-1; TCRdb's D call of TRBD2 is untestable without DNA. The CDR3 is 16 residues long. Per germline, CDR1 SQVTM and CDR2 ANQGSEA. The CDR3 loop reads CSVEGGTSGSWNEQFF.

The rearrangement uses TRBV12-3 or TRBV12-4 and TRBJ2-2. CDR3 length equals 11 residues. The CDR3 is CASNNAGELFF.

The genes are TRBV12-3 or TRBV12-4 and TRBJ2-2; lacking DNA, the TRBD2 call made by TCRdb goes unchecked. The CDR3 covers 18 residues. The CDR3 is CASSPWTSSTRGTGELFF.

This chain links TRBV12-5 with TRBJ2-1. The CDR3 contains 13 residues. Germline loops: CDR1 LGHNT, CDR2 FRNRAP. CDR3 sequence: CASGLFSYNEQFF. Drawing the rest from reference TRBV12-5 and TRBJ2-1, the complete variable domain is DARVTQTPRHKVTEMGQEVTMRCQPILGHNTVFWYRQTMMQGLELLAYFRNRAPLDDSGMPKDRFSAEMPDATLATLKIQPSEPRDSAVYFCASGLFSYNEQFFGPGTRLTVL.

The gene calls are TRBV12-3 or TRBV12-4 and TRBJ2-2; TCRdb outputs TRBD1, but without DNA this stays unchecked. The CDR3 extends over 13 amino acids. The CDR3 region is CASSNQGAGELFF.

J is TRBJ2-1 and V is TRBV5-6; there is no DNA to check the TCRdb D call of TRBD1. Germline V gene data show CDR1 as SGHDT and CDR2 as YYEEEE. The CDR3 totals 15 residues. The chain's CDR3 is CASSLEGVGNNEQFF.

The rearrangement uses TRBV28 and TRBJ2-5. This CDR3 spans 15 amino acids. Germline CDR1 MDHEN, CDR2 SYDVKM. The CDR3 loop is CASSQLAEPQETQYF.

CDR3 residues: CASSRGGSPTEAFF. V is TRBV9 and J is TRBJ1-1; TCRdb indicates TRBD1, and absent DNA this call remains unverified. In germline, CDR1 is SGDLS, CDR2 YYNGEE. The CDR3 totals 14 residues.

V is TRBV20-1 and J is TRBJ2-7; TCRdb returns TRBD1, unconfirmable since there is no DNA. Germline assignment: CDR1 DFQATT and CDR2 SNEGSKA (reference sequence). The CDR3 loop spans 14 amino acids. CDR3: CSATGDTETYEQYF.

This chain connects TRBV7-2 to TRBJ2-2; the D gene TCRdb calls, TRBD2, cannot be checked with no DNA. The germline CDR1 and CDR2 sequences are SGHTA and FQGNSA. The CDR3 is made up of 12 amino acids. The CDR3 is CASKPLPGELFF.

The V call is TRBV12-3 or TRBV12-4, the J call TRBJ2-1; TCRdb outputs TRBD2, but without DNA this stays unchecked. This CDR3 is built from 15 residues. The CDR3: CASRPLSGGRNEQFF.

This chain connects TRBV29-1 to TRBJ2-2; the TCRdb call, TRBD2, lacks DNA for checking. Germline assignment: CDR1 SQVTM and CDR2 ANQGSEA. The CDR3 covers 13 residues. The CDR3 region is CSVDGGYTGELFF.

This chain joins TRBV14 and TRBJ2-3; TCRdb indicates TRBD2, and absent DNA this call remains unverified. Germline lookup yields CDR1 SGHDN and CDR2 FVKESK. The CDR3 has 13 amino acids. CDR3 amino acids: CASSTRQRDTKYF.

This CDR3 reads CSARDLLAGAVMDTGELFF. The genes are TRBV20-1 and TRBJ2-2; TCRdb's D call, TRBD1, is unchecked because there is no DNA. The CDR3 runs to 19 residues. Germline CDR1 DFQATT, CDR2 SNEGSKA (reference sequence).

V usage is TRBV7-9 and J usage is TRBJ1-1. The CDR3 runs to 12 residues. Germline V gives CDR1 SEHNR, CDR2 FQNEAQ (reference sequence). The CDR3 is CASSLESYEAFF.